Listed below are T cell receptor beta chains from one sample, sequenced in a study of shared clonotypes between healthy human individuals. Sequencing was performed with immunoSEQ multiplex PCR; in TCRdb, only in-frame clones are kept and a portion is missing. The sample contains approximately 710,000 clones, 90% of which appear only once. Sequencing was done on a sample of memory CD8+ T cells from PBMCs. These receptors were taken from a man aged 18 to 29 in good health. Some clones in this sample may be carry-over from other donors' samples. Both conserved end residues are part of each CDR3. A D gene is named only where the DNA matches it firmly. Size is stated for part of the rows, as once, few or many counts, or as a class when the clone is expanded.

J	size	D	V	DNA	CDR3
TRBJ2-7	-	-	TRBV7-9	TGTGCCAGCAGCGAGGTTACGTCCTACGAGCAGTACTTC	CASSEVTSYEQYF
TRBJ2-4	few	-	TRBV7-8	TGTGCCAGCAGCCCGTTCTCTGGGGGAGGAGCCAAAAACATTCAGTACTTC	CASSPFSGGGAKNIQYF
TRBJ2-7	-	-	TRBV6-1	TGTGCCAGCAGGACAGCCGACCGGTTTTACGAGCAGTACTTC	CASRTADRFYEQYF
TRBJ2-7	-	-	TRBV27	TGTGCCAGCAGCCCGTGGGGTGGAGAGCAGTACTTC	CASSPWGGEQYF
TRBJ2-1	-	-	TRBV6-1	TGTGCCAGCAGTGCTCCCTCAAGCTCCTACAATGAGCAGTTCTTC	CASSAPSSSYNEQFF
TRBJ1-2	-	TRBD1	TRBV9	TGTGCCAGCAGCGGGGGGACAGAGTATGGCTACACCTTC	CASSGGTEYGYTF
TRBJ2-2	-	TRBD2	TRBV4-3	TGCGCCAGCAGCCAGGGACTAGCGGCCGTAAACACCGGGGAGCTGTTTTTT	CASSQGLAAVNTGELFF
TRBJ2-1	-	TRBD2	TRBV19	TGTGCCAGTAGTATACCCGAACTAGCGGGAGGGCCCGATGAGCAGTTCTTC	CASSIPELAGGPDEQFF
TRBJ1-5	-	-	TRBV27	TGTGCCAGCAGTGGGAGACAGTCTGATCAGCCCCAGCATTTT	CASSGRQSDQPQHF
TRBJ1-2	-	-	TRBV27	TGTGCCAGCAGTCCCCAGGGACGGAACTATGGCTACACCTTC	CASSPQGRNYGYTF
TRBJ2-7	-	TRBD2	TRBV30	TGTGCCTGGAGTCTCCTAGCGGGCTCCTACGAGCAGTACTTC	CAWSLLAGSYEQYF
TRBJ2-7	-	-	TRBV13	TGTGCCAGCAGCTTATGGGGGGAGGCCTACGAGCAGTACTTC	CASSLWGEAYEQYF
TRBJ2-7	-	-	TRBV4-1	TGCGCCAGCAGCCAAGAAGGAGCAGGTCTTTTCTACGAGCAGTACTTC	CASSQEGAGLFYEQYF
TRBJ2-3	few	-	TRBV19	TGTGCCAGTAGTCCACGGGACACCACTAGCACAGATACGCAGTATTTT	CASSPRDTTSTDTQYF
TRBJ1-6	-	-	TRBV7-3	TGTGCCAGCAGCTCCCTTGGGGGCGGAAATTCACCCCTCCACTTT	CASSSLGGGNSPLHF
TRBJ2-1	-	-	TRBV2	TGTGCCAGCGAGGATGAGGCCCCAGACAATGAGCAGTTCTTC	CASEDEAPDNEQFF
TRBJ2-3	-	TRBD1	TRBV9	TGTGCCAGCAGCGACGGGACAGACCTCAGCACAGATACGCAGTATTTT	CASSDGTDLSTDTQYF
TRBJ1-2	-	-	TRBV27	TGTGCCAGCAGCAAAACAGGGAACTATGGCTACACCTTC	CASSKTGNYGYTF
TRBJ2-7	-	-	TRBV4-2	TGTGCCAGCAGCCCAGCGTTAGGGTCCCAGCAGTACTTC	CASSPALGSQQYF
TRBJ2-3	-	-	TRBV5-4	TGTGCCAGCAGCTTGATTGCCGGGAGCACAGATACGCAGTATTTT	CASSLIAGSTDTQYF
TRBJ2-5	-	-	TRBV9	TGTGCCAGCAGCGTAGATTTGGGGGCCTCAGAGACCCAGTACTTC	CASSVDLGASETQYF
TRBJ1-1	-	TRBD1	TRBV5-1	TGCGCCAGCAGCCCCGGGACAGACCTTGAAGCTTTCTTT	CASSPGTDLEAFF
TRBJ2-7	-	-	TRBV19	TGTGCAAGTAGTATACGGGGCAACGTGGCCTACGAGCAGTACTTC	CASSIRGNVAYEQYF
TRBJ1-1	once	-	TRBV5-8	TGTGCCAGCAGCTTTGTGGGGGGGCCCACTGAAGCTTTCTTT	CASSFVGGPTEAFF
TRBJ2-7	-	-	TRBV6-1	TGTGCCAGCAGGGGGACTGGAATTTACGAGCAGTACTTC	CASRGTGIYEQYF
TRBJ2-7	-	-	TRBV28	TGTGCCAGCAGTTTTGACATAACCTACGAGCAGTACTTC	CASSFDITYEQYF
TRBJ1-1	few	-	TRBV29-1	TGCAGCGTCGACGATGGTTTGAACACTGAAGCTTTCTTT	CSVDDGLNTEAFF
TRBJ1-4	-	TRBD1	TRBV30	TGTGCCTGGAGTGGGGGGACAGTGAATGAAAAACTGTTTTTT	CAWSGGTVNEKLFF
TRBJ2-3	-	-	TRBV7-2	TGTGCCAGCAGCCCAGGAGAGACCGAACAGGGAGAAGGCACAGATACGCAGTATTTT	CASSPGETEQGEGTDTQYF
TRBJ2-2	once	-	TRBV11-2	TGTGCCAGCAGCTTATTTTCACGGACGAACACCGGGGAGCTGTTTTTT	CASSLFSRTNTGELFF
TRBJ1-5	-	-	TRBV7-8	TGTGCCAGCAGCTCGTTAATGGGACGTCAGCCCCAGCATTTT	CASSSLMGRQPQHF
TRBJ2-2	-	-	TRBV2	TGTGCCAGCAGTGAAGCGATCCGCGAAACCGGGGAGCTGTTTTTT	CASSEAIRETGELFF
TRBJ2-2	-	TRBD2	TRBV27	TGTGCCAGCAGACCGGGACTAGCGCACACCGGGGAGCTGTTTTTT	CASRPGLAHTGELFF
TRBJ1-3	-	-	TRBV5-4	TGTGCCAGCAGCTATGGGACGGACTCTGGAAACACCATATATTTT	CASSYGTDSGNTIYF
TRBJ2-7	-	-	TRBV28	TGTGCCAGCAGTTTTCCTATCAACTCCTACGAGCAGTACTTC	CASSFPINSYEQYF
TRBJ1-1	-	-	TRBV28	TGTGCCAGCAGTCCAAAGGCGGTTGAAGCTTTCTTT	CASSPKAVEAFF
TRBJ1-1	-	TRBD1	TRBV7-9	TGTGCCAGCAGCTCTAGACAGGGTCGAGGGACTGAAGCTTTCTTT	CASSSRQGRGTEAFF
TRBJ2-5	-	-	TRBV5-1	TGCGCCAGCAGCTTAGATTCAAGAGAGACCCAGTACTTC	CASSLDSRETQYF
TRBJ2-6	-	-	TRBV27	TGTGCCAGCAGTCCCCGTGGCGCATCAAGCTCTGGGGCCAACGTCCTGACTTTC	CASSPRGASSSGANVLTF
TRBJ1-2	-	-	TRBV2	TGTGCCAGCAGTGGACAGGAAAACTATGGCTACACCTTC	CASSGQENYGYTF
TRBJ2-7	-	TRBD1	TRBV7-9	TGTGCCAGCAGCCCGCACCAGGGGGTATTCGACGAGCAGTACTTC	CASSPHQGVFDEQYF